The entry below describes one T cell receptor beta chain. The data are from a study of blood T cell repertoires in COVID-19. In the study overall: Sites in the United States, Italy and Spain provided acute and convalescent COVID-19 samples. T cells, B-cell-depleted T cells, or PBMCs provided the cDNA or gDNA that served as material.

Per the germline V gene, CDR1 is SGHTA and CDR2 is FQGTGA. The CDR3 consists of 22 residues. The J segment lost 6 bases and the V segment lost 5 bases, leaving 23 bases of the junction unmatched. In the original workflow: Reference gene primer amplification in the assay estimated nucleated cell counts. Sequencing was performed with immunoSEQ multiplex PCR; in TCRdb, only in-frame clones are kept and a portion is missing. V, J and clone size are those of that table, while D and trimming were read from the DNA. Of over 200,000 clones in the sample, approximately 88% were seen once. The chain has TRBV7-3 and TRBJ2-1; TRBD2 aligns across 15 bases. Material: peripheral blood. This TCR was sampled from a man aged 55 to 70 who had recovered from COVID-19. The DNA for the CDR3 is TGTGCCAGCAGCAAAAACCCTGCTACCTGGACTAGCGGGAGGGCCCTGGGCAATGAGCAGTTCTTC. Residues: CASSKNPATWTSGRALGNEQFF.